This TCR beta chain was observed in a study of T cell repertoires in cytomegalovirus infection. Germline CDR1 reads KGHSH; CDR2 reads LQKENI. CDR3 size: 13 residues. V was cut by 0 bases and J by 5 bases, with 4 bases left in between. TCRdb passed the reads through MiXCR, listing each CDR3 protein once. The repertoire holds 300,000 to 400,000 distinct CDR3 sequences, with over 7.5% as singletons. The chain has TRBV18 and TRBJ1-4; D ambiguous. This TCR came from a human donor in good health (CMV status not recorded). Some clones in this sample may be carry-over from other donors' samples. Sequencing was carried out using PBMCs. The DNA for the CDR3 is TGTGCCAGCTCACCACCCGAGAATGAAAAACTGTTTTTT. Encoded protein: CASSPPENEKLFF.